The entry below gives a single T cell receptor (beta chain) sequence along with its context. Its antigen is unknown. This specimen belongs to a study of radiotherapy plus CTLA-4 blockade in lung cancer. Study-level findings and limits: The authors reported that early blood T cell clone dynamics, with interferon-beta, best predicted response.

Lung cancer patients with chemo-refractory metastatic non-small-cell disease were given focal radiation plus CTLA-4 blockade with ipilimumab. Method: immunoSEQ multiplex PCR; TCRdb's copy keeps in-frame clones and lacks some. The table lists 85,000 to 100,000 clones, about two thirds of them singletons, with more than 13% in the top ten. This CDR3 is 15 amino acids long. Germline V gene data show CDR1 as SNHLY and CDR2 as FYNNEI. The V end was cut by 4 bases, the J end by 3 bases, with 15 bases between. This receptor was obtained from a human donor with non-small cell lung cancer that progressed on radiotherapy plus ipilimumab. The chain is built from TRBV2 and TRBJ1-2; TRBD1 is a possible D gene (5 bases). The source was peripheral blood, collected from a patient treated with radiotherapy plus ipilimumab. Here the CDR3 reads CASSGREGPDYGYTF. In DNA form, the CDR3 reads TGTGCCAGCAGTGGGAGGGAGGGGCCCGACTATGGCTACACCTTC.